This TCR beta chain was recorded in a study of OX40 agonist ivuxolimab in advanced cancers. Study in general: Three individuals attained partial responses, comprising one hepatocellular carcinoma case and two cutaneous melanoma cases.

Comments on this clone: Antigen specificity is unknown.

The repertoire was sequenced with immunoSEQ multiplex PCR; TCRdb's copy has only in-frame clones and lacks some. This table holds tens of thousands of clones, around 90% found once. Regarding the study as a whole: In the 0.1 to 3.0 mg/kg range, CD4+ and CD8+ blood T cells had expanded clonally by week 6.

Per germline, CDR1 SQVTM and CDR2 ANQGSEA. The CDR3 contains 15 residues. V dropped 0 bases and J dropped 2; count of bases not matched to a gene: 3. The receptor was derived from an adult with an advanced solid tumor such as melanoma, head and neck, liver or kidney cancer. Source: CD4+ or CD8+ T cells sorted from blood, taken in a trial of the OX40 agonist ivuxolimab. This chain uses TRBV29-1 with TRBJ2-1, with TRBD1 matching 8 bases. The CDR3 sequence: CSVEEGQGPYNEQFF. The CDR3 DNA follows: TGCAGCGTTGAAGAAGGACAGGGCCCCTACAATGAGCAGTTCTTC.